The next 29 T cell receptor beta chains were all read from a single sample in a study of neoadjuvant anti-PD-1 for oral cavity cancer. The data were produced by immunoSEQ multiplex PCR, yet TCRdb's version contains in-frame clones alone and is incomplete. Here the sample spans 9,500 to 15,000 clones, 70% to 75% being singletons. Time point here: after neoadjuvant nivolumab, at surgical resection. This specimen consisted of PBMCs, obtained after nivolumab (anti-PD-1) treatment. These receptors were collected from a person between 35 and 79 years old with oral cavity squamous cell carcinoma.

V is TRBV11-3 and J is TRBJ2-7; possibly TRBD1 for D (7 bases). The germline V gene encodes CDR1 SGHNT and CDR2 YENEEA. This CDR3 spans 15 amino acids. Deletions cut 5 bases from V and 3 bases from J, with 17 bases between. This chain's CDR3 is CASSPRDSGFYEQYF. Here the CDR3 DNA reads TGTGCCAGCAGCCCCCGGGACAGCGGGTTCTACGAGCAGTACTTC.

This clone was seen a handful of times. The chain carries TRBV18 and TRBJ2-7; 10 bases match TRBD1. Germline CDR1 reads KGHSH; CDR2 reads LQKENI. V shed 3 bases, J shed 6 bases, and the junction held 5 bases outside the gene matches. This CDR3 is 14 amino acids long. In DNA form, the CDR3 reads TGTGCCAGCTCACCCGGACAGGGGGGTGGCGAGCAGTACTTC. It specifies CASSPGQGGGEQYF.

This chain joins TRBV28 and TRBJ2-7, with 10 bases lining up with TRBD2. V shed 5 bases, J shed 2 bases, and the junction held 3 bases outside the gene matches. Germline V CDR1 and CDR2: MDHEN, SYDVKM. The length of the CDR3 is 14 residues. The CDR3 bases are TGTGCCAGCAGTCATGGGACTAGCGCCTACGAGCAGTACTTC. Its translation is CASSHGTSAYEQYF.

The chain joins TRBV6-1 to TRBJ1-2; D is undetermined. Germline V lookup: CDR1 MNHNS, CDR2 SASEGT. V was clipped by 5 bases and J by 4 bases, with 11 bases between them. The CDR3 is 13 residues long. In nucleotides, the CDR3 is TGTGCCAGCAGTTATGATCGGGCCTATGGCTACACCTTC. This encodes CASSYDRAYGYTF.

This clone was detected once. The V and J genes are TRBV7-9 and TRBJ1-4; D might be TRBD1 (5 bases). Trimming shortened V by 5 bases and J by 6 bases, and 7 bases separated the two germline ends. Germline loops: CDR1 SEHNR, CDR2 FQNEAQ (reference sequence). The length of the CDR3 is 12 residues. CDR3 sequence (DNA): TGTGCCAGCAGCAGGGGCTATGAAAAACTGTTTTTT. Its translation is CASSRGYEKLFF. The full variable domain, rest sourced from reference TRBV7-9 and TRBJ1-4, is DTGVSQNPRHKITKRGQNVTFRCDPISEHNRLYWYRQTLGQGPEFLTYFQNEAQLEKSRLLSDRFSAERPKGSFSTLEIQRTEQGDSAMYLCASSRGYEKLFFGSGTQLSVL.

The rearrangement uses TRBV5-5 and TRBJ2-5; D is perhaps TRBD2 (6 bases). CDR1 SGHKS and CDR2 YYEKEE come from the germline V gene (reference sequence). The CDR3 is made up of 14 amino acids. V dropped 2 bases and J dropped 4 bases, with 12 bases sitting between them. The CDR3: CASSFRGTGETQYF. CDR3 nucleotides: TGTGCCAGCAGCTTCCGCGGGACTGGAGAGACCCAGTACTTC.

This chain's CDR3 is CASSLGGNSGGHQETQYF. The CDR3 DNA follows: TGTGCCAGCAGCCTAGGGGGTAACAGCGGGGGCCACCAAGAGACCCAGTACTTC. The chain employs TRBV11-3 and TRBJ2-5; 8 positions match TRBD2. The V and J ends lost 5 bases and 0 bases, in that order; junction bases with no gene match: 14. There are 18 residues in the CDR3. Germline loops: CDR1 SGHNT, CDR2 YENEEA.

This rearrangement joins TRBV27 to TRBJ2-3, with D tentatively TRBD1 or TRBD2 (5 bases each). Germline V lookup: CDR1 MNHEY, CDR2 SMNVEV (reference sequence). V was shortened by 2 bases and J by 0 bases, with 6 bases between the two germline ends. This CDR3 is 14 amino acids long. The CDR3, as DNA: TGTGCCAGCAGTTTACGGGGCAGCACAGATACGCAGTATTTT. It encodes CASSLRGSTDTQYF.

The chain uses TRBV6-5 and TRBJ1-2; 11 bases are a match to TRBD1. V shed 6 bases, J shed 4 bases, and the junction held 4 bases outside the gene matches. There are 14 residues in the CDR3. CDR1 and CDR2 from the germline V gene are MNHEY and SVGAGI. DNA of the CDR3: TGTGCCAGCAGCTCCGGGACAGGGGGCTATGGCTACACCTTC. Encoded protein: CASSSGTGGYGYTF.

The chain employs TRBV6-6 and TRBJ2-7, with D tentatively TRBD2 (6 bases). Per the germline V gene, CDR1 is MNHNY and CDR2 is SVGAGI (reference sequence). The CDR3 covers 14 residues. Trimming took off 6 bases at V and 5 bases at J, with 17 bases between the two ends. The CDR3 here is CASRAGGVVHEQYF. CDR3 DNA sequence: TGTGCCAGCAGGGCCGGAGGGGTGGTACACGAGCAGTACTTC.

This clone was seen a handful of times. The CDR3 spells CASRTGTGLSETQYF. The CDR3 DNA follows: TGTGCCAGCAGGACCGGGACAGGGTTATCGGAGACCCAGTACTTC. V usage is TRBV6-1 and J usage is TRBJ2-5; 9 nucleotides align to TRBD1. V shed 6 bases, J shed 5 bases, and the junction held 10 bases outside the gene matches. Germline V CDR1 and CDR2: MNHNS, SASEGT. The CDR3 is 15 residues long.

The CDR3 sequence: CASSLAEGRVETQYF. CDR3 nucleotides: TGCGCCAGCAGCTTGGCCGAGGGGCGAGTAGAGACCCAGTACTTC. The chain is built from TRBV5-1 and TRBJ2-5, with D perhaps given as TRBD1 or TRBD2 (5 bases each). Per germline, CDR1 SGHRS and CDR2 YFSETQ. V lost 0 bases, J lost 4 bases, and 13 bases lay in between. The CDR3 runs to 15 residues.

This clone was seen only a few times. The rearrangement links TRBV5-5 to TRBJ1-2; D is perhaps TRBD1 (5 bases). CDR1 and CDR2 from the germline V gene are SGHKS and YYEKEE (reference sequence). The CDR3 runs 13 residues. V lost 2 bases and J lost 6, with 11 bases in between. The CDR3 is CASSFLRADGYTF. In nucleotides, the CDR3 is TGTGCCAGCAGCTTCCTCAGGGCGGATGGCTACACCTTC.

This rearrangement joins TRBV29-1 to TRBJ1-4; 7 nucleotides agree with TRBD1. This CDR3 is 15 amino acids long. The J segment lost 7 bases and the V segment lost 0 bases, leaving 8 bases of the junction unmatched. Germline values: CDR1 SQVTM, CDR2 ANQGSEA. The CDR3 is CSVEDNRGYGEKLFF. CDR3 DNA: TGCAGCGTTGAAGATAACAGGGGTTATGGTGAAAAACTGTTTTTT.

The genes are TRBV5-8 and TRBJ1-5; D not resolved. The CDR3 totals 13 residues. Trimming left V 0 bases short and J 5 bases short, with 6 bases between. CDR1 is SGHTS and CDR2 is YDEGEE in the germline V gene. This CDR3 is CASSLGFDQPQHF. The CDR3 DNA reads TGTGCCAGCAGCTTGGGGTTCGATCAGCCCCAGCATTTT.

This clone was counted a single time. In DNA, the CDR3 is TGCGCCAGCAGCCAAACAGGCCCCGGCAACCCGGAGACCCAGTACTTC. Residues: CASSQTGPGNPETQYF. This chain connects TRBV4-1 to TRBJ2-5; D is perhaps TRBD1 (5 bases). V shed 2 bases and J shed 5 bases, with 18 bases lying between them. This CDR3 has 16 residues. Germline V gene lookup returns CDR1 MGHRA and CDR2 YSYEKL.

The chain couples TRBV7-8 to TRBJ2-2, with D unresolved. Looked up from germline, CDR1 is SGHVS and CDR2 is FQNEAQ. Trimming stripped 3 bases from V and 0 bases from J, with 8 bases between. The CDR3 contains 15 residues. The CDR3 here is CASSLARPNTGELFF. CDR3 nucleotide sequence: TGTGCCAGCAGCTTGGCCAGGCCGAACACCGGGGAGCTGTTTTTT.

In this sample, this clone turned up a few times. The chain recombines TRBV29-1 with TRBJ1-2; a weak D match, TRBD1 (6 bases). Trimming took 4 bases from V and 3 from J, leaving 12 bases between them. Germline CDR1 SQVTM, CDR2 ANQGSEA. The CDR3 covers 13 residues. This CDR3 reads CSVGDMGYYGYTF. DNA for the CDR3: TGCAGCGTTGGGGACATGGGATACTATGGCTACACCTTC.

This clone has a single count. The chain has TRBV30 and TRBJ1-4, with 9 bases lining up with TRBD1. V trimming: 2 bases; J trimming: 8 bases; junction bases outside the gene matches: 9. Germline-derived CDR1 and CDR2 are GTSNPN and SVGIG (reference sequence). The CDR3 totals 15 residues. As DNA, the CDR3 is TGTGCCTGGAGTTTCCGACAGGGGGTAGGCGAAAAACTGTTTTTT. It codes for CAWSFRQGVGEKLFF.

This clone was picked up a small number of times. This chain connects TRBV6-1 to TRBJ1-5, with D uncertain. V lost 1 base and J lost 4, with 17 bases in between. The CDR3 has 17 residues. Looked up from germline, CDR1 is MNHNS and CDR2 is SASEGT. The CDR3 DNA reads as TGTGCCAGCAGTGAAGATGCCGGAGTTCTGGGTAATCAGCCCCAGCATTTT. Its protein product is CASSEDAGVLGNQPQHF.

The rearrangement joins TRBV2 to TRBJ2-2; 9 nucleotides match TRBD2. V was clipped by 3 bases and J by 1 base; unmatched bases: 3. The germline gives CDR1 SNHLY, CDR2 FYNNEI. This CDR3 contains 16 residues. The CDR3 coding sequence is TGTGCCAGCAGTGAGGTAGCGGGAGTGAACACCGGGGAGCTGTTTTTT. It encodes CASSEVAGVNTGELFF.

The J gene is TRBJ1-2, the V gene TRBV7-6, with 10 bases identical to TRBD1. Germline values: CDR1 SGHVS, CDR2 FNYEAQ. V trimming: 3 bases; J trimming: 4 bases; junction bases outside the gene matches: 5. The CDR3 consists of 15 residues. CDR3 bases: TGTGCCAGCAGCTTTGGGACAGGGGCTATCTATGGCTACACCTTC. Its protein is CASSFGTGAIYGYTF.

The chain recombines TRBV7-9 with TRBJ2-7; 8 bases agree with TRBD1. Germline CDR1 is SEHNR and CDR2 is FQNEAQ (reference sequence). The CDR3 consists of 16 residues. V lost 0 bases to trimming and J lost 3 bases; unmatched junction nucleotides: 7. The CDR3 loop is CASSLAGTGGSYEQYF. As DNA, the CDR3 is TGTGCCAGCAGCTTAGCTGGGACAGGAGGGAGCTACGAGCAGTACTTC.

The chain recombines TRBV30 with TRBJ1-5; D is unclear. In germline, CDR1 is GTSNPN, CDR2 SVGIG (reference sequence). Trimming removed 2 bases from V and 0 bases from J, with 8 bases in between. CDR3 length: 14 residues. CDR3 in DNA: TGTGCCTGGAGTATAATAAATAGCAATCAGCCCCAGCATTTT. Translated, it gives CAWSIINSNQPQHF. Based on the CDR3 plus reference TRBV30 and TRBJ1-5, the full variable domain is SQTIHQWPATLVQPVGSPLSLECTVEGTSNPNLYWYRQAAGRGLQLLFYSVGIGQISSEVPQNLSASRPQDRQFILSSKKLLLSDSGFYLCAWSIINSNQPQHFGDGTRLSIL.

V is TRBV4-1 and J is TRBJ2-6, with 7 bases lining up with TRBD1. The CDR3 sequence is 17 residues long. Germline V lookup: CDR1 MGHRA, CDR2 YSYEKL. V lost 0 bases to trimming and J lost 2 bases; unmatched junction nucleotides: 4. The CDR3 bases are TGCGCCAGCAGCCAAGATGTCGACAGGGCTGGGGCCAACGTCCTGACTTTC. Amino acids: CASSQDVDRAGANVLTF.

This clone was counted between two and nine times. The chain joins TRBV7-9 to TRBJ2-1, with 11 nucleotides matching TRBD2. Germline trimming cut 5 bases from V and 6 bases from J; bases unmatched to any gene: 6. Germline V lookup: CDR1 SEHNR, CDR2 FQNEAQ (reference sequence). This CDR3 has 15 amino acids. The CDR3, as DNA: TGTGCCAGCAGCGCAACTAGCGGGAGAGGCAATGAGCAGTTCTTC. It yields the protein CASSATSGRGNEQFF.

The V and J genes are TRBV10-3 and TRBJ1-1, with 7 bases that match TRBD1. Germline CDR1 is ENHRY and CDR2 is SYGVKD. The CDR3 sequence is 14 residues long. J was trimmed by 1 base and V by 3 bases; bases with no gene match: 2. CDR3 region: CAISDQGGNTEAFF. DNA of the CDR3: TGTGCCATCAGTGATCAGGGGGGGAACACTGAAGCTTTCTTT.

This chain joins TRBV7-9 and TRBJ1-1; D not certain. The CDR3 is 14 amino acids. V dropped 5 bases and J dropped 4 bases, with 14 bases sitting between them. Looked up from germline, CDR1 is SEHNR and CDR2 is FQNEAQ (reference sequence). The CDR3 region is CASSLSLGSTEAFF. CDR3 nucleotides: TGTGCCAGCAGCCTCTCTTTGGGGAGCACTGAAGCTTTCTTT. Using reference TRBV7-9 and TRBJ1-1 for the parts outside the CDR3, the full variable domain is DTGVSQNPRHKITKRGQNVTFRCDPISEHNRLYWYRQTLGQGPEFLTYFQNEAQLEKSRLLSDRFSAERPKGSFSTLEIQRTEQGDSAMYLCASSLSLGSTEAFFGQGTRLTVV.

V and J are TRBV10-3 and TRBJ2-7; the match to TRBD1 covers 7 bases. The ends lost 2 bases at V and 5 bases at J; junction bases unmatched: 3. Germline V gene sequence: CDR1 ENHRY, CDR2 SYGVKD. The CDR3 is 13 amino acids. The CDR3 here is CAISETRGHEQYF. The CDR3 nucleotides read TGTGCCATCAGTGAGACGAGGGGGCACGAGCAGTACTTC.